This is a list of T cell receptor beta chains from one sample in a study of spatial heterogeneity in lung cancer. MiXCR, applied by TCRdb to the 5' RACE reads, yields one record per CDR3 protein. The table lists 40,000 to 45,000 distinct CDR3 sequences, around 13% of them singletons. Sequenced here: PBMCs, sampled at surgery. These receptor sequences come from a male donor with early-stage non-small cell lung cancer. Both conserved end residues are part of each CDR3. Fields, in order: CDR3 length, clone size, V gene, J gene, D gene, CDR3 protein, CDR3 DNA. The D gene is left open where the match is weak. Not all rows give a size; the values are once, few, many and, for expanded clones, a class.

len: 12
abundance: .
v_gene: TRBV28
j_gene: TRBJ1-2
d_gene: .
CDR3aa: CASSLDEYGYTF
CDR3nt: TGTGCCAGCAGTTTGGACGAATATGGCTACACCTTC

len: 14
abundance: many
v_gene: TRBV3-1
j_gene: TRBJ1-3
d_gene: TRBD1
CDR3aa: CASSQAGGRNTIYF
CDR3nt: TGTGCCAGCAGCCAAGCAGGGGGCAGAAACACCATATATTTT

len: 13
abundance: .
v_gene: TRBV20-1
j_gene: TRBJ2-5
d_gene: .
CDR3aa: CSARYGYQETQYF
CDR3nt: TGCAGTGCTAGATATGGGTACCAAGAGACCCAGTACTTC

len: 14
abundance: many
v_gene: TRBV5-1
j_gene: TRBJ2-3
d_gene: .
CDR3aa: CASSLDSRTDTQYF
CDR3nt: TGCGCCAGCAGCTTGGACAGCCGCACAGATACGCAGTATTTT

len: 16
abundance: few
v_gene: TRBV11-2
j_gene: TRBJ2-7
d_gene: .
CDR3aa: CASSLDMAGYSYEQYF
CDR3nt: TGTGCCAGCAGCTTAGATATGGCCGGCTACTCCTACGAGCAGTACTTC

len: 13
abundance: few
v_gene: TRBV28
j_gene: TRBJ2-5
d_gene: TRBD2
CDR3aa: CASTKAGQETQYF
CDR3nt: TGTGCCAGCACTAAAGCGGGACAAGAGACCCAGTACTTC

len: 15
abundance: few
v_gene: TRBV6-2/TRBV6-3
j_gene: TRBJ1-4
d_gene: TRBD1
CDR3aa: CASSIGTGVGEKLFF
CDR3nt: TGTGCCAGCAGTATCGGGACAGGGGTTGGAGAAAAACTGTTTTTT

len: 12
abundance: few
v_gene: TRBV20-1
j_gene: TRBJ1-4
d_gene: TRBD1
CDR3aa: CSATGTGSKLFF
CDR3nt: TGCAGTGCAACTGGGACAGGCTCTAAACTGTTTTTT

len: 12
abundance: many
v_gene: TRBV29-1
j_gene: TRBJ2-7
d_gene: .
CDR3aa: CSVSQTTYEQYF
CDR3nt: TGCAGCGTTTCCCAAACAACCTACGAGCAGTACTTC

len: 12
abundance: many
v_gene: TRBV5-1
j_gene: TRBJ2-1
d_gene: .
CDR3aa: CASSLQDHEQFF
CDR3nt: TGCGCCAGCAGCTTGCAGGATCATGAGCAGTTCTTC

len: 13
abundance: .
v_gene: TRBV2
j_gene: TRBJ1-4
d_gene: .
CDR3aa: CASRFQGYEKLFF
CDR3nt: TGTGCCAGCAGATTCCAGGGTTATGAAAAACTGTTTTTT

len: 16
abundance: few
v_gene: TRBV5-1
j_gene: TRBJ2-1
d_gene: .
CDR3aa: CASSQATDSSYNEQFF
CDR3nt: TGCGCCAGCAGCCAGGCAACGGACAGCTCCTACAATGAGCAGTTCTTC

len: 14
abundance: few
v_gene: TRBV7-6
j_gene: TRBJ2-7
d_gene: .
CDR3aa: CASSVDRYGAEQYF
CDR3nt: TGTGCCAGCAGCGTTGACAGGTACGGCGCCGAGCAGTACTTC

len: 15
abundance: .
v_gene: TRBV29-1
j_gene: TRBJ1-1
d_gene: TRBD1
CDR3aa: CSVDGTGGRDTEAFF
CDR3nt: TGCAGCGTTGATGGGACAGGGGGTAGGGACACTGAAGCTTTCTTT

len: 14
abundance: .
v_gene: TRBV19
j_gene: TRBJ1-5
d_gene: TRBD1
CDR3aa: CATRQGWSNQPQHF
CDR3nt: TGTGCCACCAGACAGGGCTGGAGCAATCAGCCCCAGCATTTT

len: 11
abundance: many
v_gene: TRBV5-1
j_gene: TRBJ2-7
d_gene: .
CDR3aa: CASSRDYEQYF
CDR3nt: TGCGCCAGCAGCAGGGACTACGAGCAGTACTTC

len: 13
abundance: many
v_gene: TRBV28
j_gene: TRBJ2-1
d_gene: .
CDR3aa: CASSPSSYNEQFF
CDR3nt: TGTGCCAGCAGCCCCAGCTCCTACAATGAGCAGTTCTTC

len: 14
abundance: many
v_gene: TRBV29-1
j_gene: TRBJ2-3
d_gene: TRBD2
CDR3aa: CSVERASGRDTQYF
CDR3nt: TGCAGCGTTGAAAGGGCTAGCGGGAGAGATACGCAGTATTTT

len: 14
abundance: many
v_gene: TRBV9
j_gene: TRBJ2-7
d_gene: .
CDR3aa: CASSPGVSTYEQYF
CDR3nt: TGTGCCAGCAGCCCAGGGGTGTCAACCTACGAGCAGTACTTC

len: 15
abundance: .
v_gene: TRBV6-2/TRBV6-3
j_gene: TRBJ1-1
d_gene: .
CDR3aa: CASSYRRTVNTEAFF
CDR3nt: TGTGCCAGCAGTTACAGGAGGACAGTGAACACTGAAGCTTTCTTT

len: 17
abundance: few
v_gene: TRBV5-1
j_gene: TRBJ2-1
d_gene: .
CDR3aa: CASSGRTRPLGYNEQFF
CDR3nt: TGCGCCAGCAGCGGGCGAACACGGCCTTTGGGGTACAATGAGCAGTTCTTC

len: 14
abundance: many
v_gene: TRBV16
j_gene: TRBJ1-5
d_gene: .
CDR3aa: CASSQSGGEGPQHF
CDR3nt: TGTGCCAGCAGCCAATCAGGGGGTGAGGGGCCCCAGCATTTT

len: 20
abundance: many
v_gene: TRBV5-4
j_gene: TRBJ2-3
d_gene: TRBD2
CDR3aa: CASSPLIPATSGGSTDTQYF
CDR3nt: TGTGCCAGCAGCCCGTTAATCCCGGCGACTAGCGGGGGAAGCACAGATACGCAGTATTTT

len: 12
abundance: many
v_gene: TRBV6-5
j_gene: TRBJ1-2
d_gene: .
CDR3aa: CASYRQTDGYTF
CDR3nt: TGTGCCAGCTACAGACAGACCGATGGCTACACCTTC

len: 16
abundance: many
v_gene: TRBV4-1
j_gene: TRBJ1-4
d_gene: .
CDR3aa: CASSQSFQGRGEKLFF
CDR3nt: TGCGCCAGCAGCCAGTCATTCCAGGGACGAGGGGAAAAACTGTTTTTT

len: 14
abundance: .
v_gene: TRBV12-3/TRBV12-4
j_gene: TRBJ1-5
d_gene: .
CDR3aa: CASSLWGSNQPQHF
CDR3nt: TGTGCCAGCAGTTTATGGGGATCCAATCAGCCCCAGCATTTT

len: 17
abundance: few
v_gene: TRBV4-1
j_gene: TRBJ1-6
d_gene: TRBD1
CDR3aa: CASSQDYRDRGRSPLHF
CDR3nt: TGCGCCAGCAGCCAAGATTATCGGGACAGGGGGAGGTCACCCCTCCACTTT

len: 16
abundance: many
v_gene: TRBV4-1
j_gene: TRBJ2-7
d_gene: .
CDR3aa: CASSQVRPRGEYEQYF
CDR3nt: TGCGCCAGCAGCCAAGTAAGACCCCGAGGGGAATACGAGCAGTACTTC

len: 16
abundance: .
v_gene: TRBV7-9
j_gene: TRBJ1-5
d_gene: TRBD1
CDR3aa: CASSGIETGGNQPQHF
CDR3nt: TGTGCCAGCAGCGGGATAGAGACAGGGGGGAATCAGCCCCAGCATTTT

len: 14
abundance: .
v_gene: TRBV7-8
j_gene: TRBJ2-5
d_gene: .
CDR3aa: CASSIVAARETQYF
CDR3nt: TGTGCCAGCAGCATAGTAGCTGCTCGGGAGACCCAGTACTTC

len: 18
abundance: once
v_gene: TRBV6-1
j_gene: TRBJ2-3
d_gene: TRBD2
CDR3aa: CASSEQPIGRVGTDTQYF
CDR3nt: TGTGCCAGCAGTGAACAACCCATCGGGAGGGTCGGAACAGATACGCAGTATTTT

len: 14
abundance: .
v_gene: TRBV24-1
j_gene: TRBJ2-1
d_gene: .
CDR3aa: CATSERGARYEQFF
CDR3nt: TGTGCCACCAGTGAGCGGGGAGCTAGGTATGAGCAGTTCTTC

len: 13
abundance: many
v_gene: TRBV18
j_gene: TRBJ1-5
d_gene: .
CDR3aa: CASSPTGNQPQHF
CDR3nt: TGTGCCAGCTCACCGACTGGTAATCAGCCCCAGCATTTT